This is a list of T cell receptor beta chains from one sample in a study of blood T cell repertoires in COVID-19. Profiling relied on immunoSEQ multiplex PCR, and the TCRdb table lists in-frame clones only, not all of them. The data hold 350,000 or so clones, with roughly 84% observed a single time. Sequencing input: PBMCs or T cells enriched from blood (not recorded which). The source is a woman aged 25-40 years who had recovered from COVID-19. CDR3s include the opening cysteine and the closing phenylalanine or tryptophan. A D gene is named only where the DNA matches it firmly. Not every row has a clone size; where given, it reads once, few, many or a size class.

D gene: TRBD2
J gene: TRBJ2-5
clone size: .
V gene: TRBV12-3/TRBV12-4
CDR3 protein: CASGRGGVETQYF
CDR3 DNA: TGTGCCAGCGGACGCGGGGGGGTTGAGACCCAGTACTTC

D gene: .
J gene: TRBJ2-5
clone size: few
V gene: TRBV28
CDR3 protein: CASSLSGKVWETQYF
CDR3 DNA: TGTGCCAGCAGTTTGTCGGGGAAAGTTTGGGAGACCCAGTACTTC

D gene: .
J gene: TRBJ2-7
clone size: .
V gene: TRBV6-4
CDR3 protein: CASSGRGPGPYEQYF
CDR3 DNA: TGTGCCAGCAGTGGCAGGGGTCCCGGGCCCTACGAGCAGTACTTC

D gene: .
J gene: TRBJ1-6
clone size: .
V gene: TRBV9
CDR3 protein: CASNGGEYNSPLHF
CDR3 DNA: TGTGCCAGCAATGGAGGAGAATATAATTCACCCCTCCACTTT

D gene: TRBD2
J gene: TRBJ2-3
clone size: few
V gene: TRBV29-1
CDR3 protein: CSVVRGGADTQYF
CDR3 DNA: TGCAGCGTTGTACGCGGGGGGGCAGATACGCAGTATTTT

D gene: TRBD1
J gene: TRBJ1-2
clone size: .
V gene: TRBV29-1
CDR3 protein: CSVVEDYRGINYGYTF
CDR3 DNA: TGCAGCGTTGTGGAGGATTACAGGGGGATCAACTATGGCTACACCTTC

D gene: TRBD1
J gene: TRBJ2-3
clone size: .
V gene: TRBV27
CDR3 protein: CASSLKGDRGTDTQYF
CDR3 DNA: TGTGCCAGCAGTTTAAAAGGGGACAGGGGCACAGATACGCAGTATTTT

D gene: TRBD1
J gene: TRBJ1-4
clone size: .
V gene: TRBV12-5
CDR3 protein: CASGPRQGASDEKLFF
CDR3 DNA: TGTGCTAGTGGTCCCCGACAGGGGGCGTCGGATGAAAAACTGTTTTTT

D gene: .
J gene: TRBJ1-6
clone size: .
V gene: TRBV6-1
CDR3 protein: CASSDKDSNNSPLHF
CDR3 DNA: TGTGCCAGCAGTGATAAGGACAGTAATAATTCACCCCTCCACTTT

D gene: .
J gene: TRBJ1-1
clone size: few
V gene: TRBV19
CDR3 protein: CASSMNRANTEAFF
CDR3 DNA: TGTGCCAGTAGTATGAACAGGGCGAACACTGAAGCTTTCTTT

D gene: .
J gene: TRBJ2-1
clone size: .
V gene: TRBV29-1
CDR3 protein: CSAGEGRARVQFF
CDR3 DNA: TGCAGCGCTGGGGAAGGGCGCGCGAGGGTGCAGTTCTTC

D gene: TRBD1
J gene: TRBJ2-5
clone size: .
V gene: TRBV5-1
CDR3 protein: CASSLNRGQTQYF
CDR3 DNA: TGCGCCAGCAGCTTAAACAGGGGTCAGACCCAGTACTTC

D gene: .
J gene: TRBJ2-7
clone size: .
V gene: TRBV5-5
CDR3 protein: CASRHDYEQYF
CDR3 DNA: TGTGCCAGCAGACATGACTACGAGCAGTACTTC

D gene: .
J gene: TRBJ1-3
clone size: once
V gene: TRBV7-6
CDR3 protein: CASSRGTSTSGNTIYF
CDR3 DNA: TGTGCCAGCAGCCGAGGGACATCCACCTCTGGAAACACCATATATTTT

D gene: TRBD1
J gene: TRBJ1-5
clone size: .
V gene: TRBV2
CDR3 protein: CASSERTGRQPQHF
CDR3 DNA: TGTGCCAGCAGTGAGAGGACAGGGCGGCAGCCCCAGCATTTT

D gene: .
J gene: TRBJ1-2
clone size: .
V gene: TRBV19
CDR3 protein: CASRPEGNYGYTF
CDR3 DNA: TGTGCCAGTCGCCCGGAGGGGAACTATGGCTACACCTTC

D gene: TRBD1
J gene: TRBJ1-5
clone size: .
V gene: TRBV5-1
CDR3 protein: CASSLGQGAREPQHF
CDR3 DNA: TGCGCCAGCAGCTTAGGACAGGGTGCGAGGGAGCCCCAGCATTTT

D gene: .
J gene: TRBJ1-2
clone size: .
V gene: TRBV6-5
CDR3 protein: CASRPNGYTF
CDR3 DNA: TGTGCCAGCAGGCCTAATGGCTACACCTTC

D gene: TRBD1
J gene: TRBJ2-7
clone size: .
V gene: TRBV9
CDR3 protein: CASSAGQGETYEQYF
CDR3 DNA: TGTGCCAGCAGCGCCGGACAGGGGGAAACCTACGAGCAGTACTTC

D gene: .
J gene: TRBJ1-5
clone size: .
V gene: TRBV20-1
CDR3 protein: CSASRGSNQPQHF
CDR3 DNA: TGCAGTGCTAGTCGAGGGAGCAATCAGCCCCAGCATTTT

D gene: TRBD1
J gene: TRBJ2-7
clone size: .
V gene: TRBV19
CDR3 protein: CASSGGQGRDEQYF
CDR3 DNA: TGTGCCAGTAGTGGAGGACAGGGGCGCGACGAGCAGTACTTC

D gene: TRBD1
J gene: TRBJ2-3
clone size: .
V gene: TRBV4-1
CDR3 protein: CASSQDNRGTDTQYF
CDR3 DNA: TGCGCCAGCAGCCAAGATAACAGGGGAACAGATACGCAGTATTTT

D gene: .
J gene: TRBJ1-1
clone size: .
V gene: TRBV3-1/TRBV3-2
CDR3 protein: CASSPFKNTEAFF
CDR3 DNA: TGTGCCAGCAGCCCCTTTAAGAACACTGAAGCTTTCTTT

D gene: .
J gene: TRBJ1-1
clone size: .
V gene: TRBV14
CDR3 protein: CASSQYRAGEGTEAFF
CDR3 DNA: TGTGCCAGCAGCCAATACCGTGCAGGGGAGGGCACTGAAGCTTTCTTT

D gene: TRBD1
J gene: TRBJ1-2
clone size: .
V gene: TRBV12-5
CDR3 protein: CASGLGQQGRYGYTF
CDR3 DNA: TGTGCTAGTGGTTTGGGGCAACAGGGGAGGTATGGCTACACCTTC

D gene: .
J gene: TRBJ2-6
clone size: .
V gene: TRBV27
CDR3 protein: CASSRVTTSGANVLTF
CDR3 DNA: TGTGCCAGCAGCCGGGTTACCACCTCTGGGGCCAACGTCCTGACTTTC

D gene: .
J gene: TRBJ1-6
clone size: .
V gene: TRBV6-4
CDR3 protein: CASSDSTGGGPLHF
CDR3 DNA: TGTGCCAGCAGTGACTCTACAGGCGGCGGACCCCTCCACTTT

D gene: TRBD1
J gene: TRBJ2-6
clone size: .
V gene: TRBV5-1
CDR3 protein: CASSLDRGGAGANVLTF
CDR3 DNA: TGCGCCAGCAGCCTGGACAGGGGGGGAGCTGGGGCCAACGTCCTGACTTTC

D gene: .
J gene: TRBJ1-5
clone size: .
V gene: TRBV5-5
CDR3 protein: CASSFGAISNQPQHF
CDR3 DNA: TGTGCCAGCAGCTTTGGGGCAATTAGCAATCAGCCCCAGCATTTT

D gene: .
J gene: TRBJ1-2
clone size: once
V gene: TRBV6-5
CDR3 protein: CASSYSSDNYGYTF
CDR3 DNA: TGTGCCAGCAGTTACTCGTCAGATAACTATGGCTACACCTTC

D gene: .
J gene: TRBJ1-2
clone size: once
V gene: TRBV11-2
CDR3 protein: CASSPLGGPNYGYTF
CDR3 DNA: TGTGCCAGCAGCCCCCTTGGGGGCCCCAACTATGGCTACACCTTC

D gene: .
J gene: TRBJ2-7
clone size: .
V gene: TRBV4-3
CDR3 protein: CASSQGSGEQYF
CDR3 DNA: TGCGCCAGCAGCCAAGGGTCAGGAGAGCAGTACTTC

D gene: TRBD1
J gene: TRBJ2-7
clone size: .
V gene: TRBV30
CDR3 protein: CAWSREIGTGAYEQYF
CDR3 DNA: TGTGCCTGGAGTAGGGAAATTGGGACAGGGGCCTACGAGCAGTACTTC

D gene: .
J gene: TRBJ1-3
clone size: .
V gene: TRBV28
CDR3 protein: CATYPRGDRNTIYF
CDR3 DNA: TGTGCCACCTACCCCCGGGGGGATAGAAACACCATATATTTT

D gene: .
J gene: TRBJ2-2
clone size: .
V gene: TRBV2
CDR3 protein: CASSEPRLFGELFF
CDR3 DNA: TGTGCCAGCAGTGAACCCAGATTATTCGGGGAGCTGTTTTTT

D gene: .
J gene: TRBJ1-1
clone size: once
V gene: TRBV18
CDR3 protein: CASSPPMGAVGNTEAFF
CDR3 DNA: TGTGCCAGCTCACCACCCATGGGGGCTGTTGGTAACACTGAAGCTTTCTTT

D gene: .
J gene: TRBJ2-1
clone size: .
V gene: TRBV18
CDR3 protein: CASSQSGQNEQFF
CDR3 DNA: TGTGCCAGCTCACAATCGGGACAAAATGAGCAGTTCTTC

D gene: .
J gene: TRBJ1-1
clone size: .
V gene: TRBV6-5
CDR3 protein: CATHRVQNTEAFF
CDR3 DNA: TGTGCCACTCACCGGGTGCAGAACACTGAAGCTTTCTTT

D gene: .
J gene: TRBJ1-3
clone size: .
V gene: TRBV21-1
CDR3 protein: CASYTGLTSGNTIYF
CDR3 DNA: TGTGCCAGCTATACGGGACTGACCTCTGGAAACACCATATATTTT

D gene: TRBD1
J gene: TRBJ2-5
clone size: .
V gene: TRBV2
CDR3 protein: CASSERQGGQETQYF
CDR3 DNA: TGTGCCAGCAGTGAACGACAGGGGGGACAAGAGACCCAGTACTTC

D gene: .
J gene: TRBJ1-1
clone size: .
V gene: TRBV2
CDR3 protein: CASSDGELNTEAFF
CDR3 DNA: TGTGCCAGCAGTGACGGAGAATTGAACACTGAAGCTTTCTTT

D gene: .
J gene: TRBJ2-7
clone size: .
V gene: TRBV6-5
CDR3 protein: CASGLGQRDYEQYF
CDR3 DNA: TGTGCCAGCGGCTTAGGACAGCGAGACTACGAGCAGTACTTC

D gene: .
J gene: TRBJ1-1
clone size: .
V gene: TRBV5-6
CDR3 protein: CASSSLRGVGLNTEAFF
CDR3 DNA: TGTGCCAGCAGCTCTCTGCGGGGGGTCGGCTTGAACACTGAAGCTTTCTTT

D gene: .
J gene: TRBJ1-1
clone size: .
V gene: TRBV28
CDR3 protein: CASSFRVKNTEAFF
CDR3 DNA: TGTGCCAGCAGTTTCCGGGTCAAGAACACTGAAGCTTTCTTT

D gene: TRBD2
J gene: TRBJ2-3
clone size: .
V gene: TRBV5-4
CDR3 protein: CASSLVGAGTTDTQYF
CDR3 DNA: TGTGCCAGCAGCTTGGTAGGAGCGGGGACCACAGATACGCAGTATTTT

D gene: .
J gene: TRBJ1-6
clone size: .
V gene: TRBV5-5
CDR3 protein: CASSFKGGESPLHF
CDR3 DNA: TGTGCCAGCAGCTTCAAGGGGGGGGAATCACCCCTCCACTTT

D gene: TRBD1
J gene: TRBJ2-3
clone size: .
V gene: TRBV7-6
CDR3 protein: CASSLTGPTDTQYF
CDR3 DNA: TGTGCCAGCAGTCTGACAGGGCCCACAGATACGCAGTATTTT

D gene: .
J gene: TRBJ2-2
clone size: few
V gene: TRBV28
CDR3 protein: CASSLRTVTGNTGELFF
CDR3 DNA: TGTGCCAGCAGCCTGCGAACCGTGACAGGCAACACCGGGGAGCTGTTTTTT

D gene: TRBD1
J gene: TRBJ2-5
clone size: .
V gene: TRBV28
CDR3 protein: CASSGDRGRLSETQYF
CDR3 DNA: TGTGCCAGCAGTGGGGACAGGGGGCGCCTTTCAGAGACCCAGTACTTC

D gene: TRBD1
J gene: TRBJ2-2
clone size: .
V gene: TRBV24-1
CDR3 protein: CATRGTGGSGELFF
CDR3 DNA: TGTGCCACGCGCGGGACAGGGGGTTCCGGGGAGCTGTTTTTT

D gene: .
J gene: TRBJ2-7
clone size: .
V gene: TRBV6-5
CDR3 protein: CASRYTGRSSYEQYF
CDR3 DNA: TGTGCCAGCAGGTATACAGGGAGAAGCTCCTACGAGCAGTACTTC

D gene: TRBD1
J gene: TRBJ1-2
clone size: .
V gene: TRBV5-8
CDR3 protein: CASSSPGQGASDGYTF
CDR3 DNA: TGTGCCAGCAGCTCACCGGGACAGGGGGCTTCCGATGGCTACACCTTC

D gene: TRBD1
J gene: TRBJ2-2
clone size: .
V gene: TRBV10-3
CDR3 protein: CAIRDRENTGELFF
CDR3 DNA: TGTGCCATCAGGGACAGGGAGAACACCGGGGAGCTGTTTTTT

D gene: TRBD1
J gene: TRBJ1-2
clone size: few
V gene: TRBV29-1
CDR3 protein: CSVGQGAYGYTF
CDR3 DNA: TGCAGCGTCGGACAGGGAGCCTATGGCTACACCTTC